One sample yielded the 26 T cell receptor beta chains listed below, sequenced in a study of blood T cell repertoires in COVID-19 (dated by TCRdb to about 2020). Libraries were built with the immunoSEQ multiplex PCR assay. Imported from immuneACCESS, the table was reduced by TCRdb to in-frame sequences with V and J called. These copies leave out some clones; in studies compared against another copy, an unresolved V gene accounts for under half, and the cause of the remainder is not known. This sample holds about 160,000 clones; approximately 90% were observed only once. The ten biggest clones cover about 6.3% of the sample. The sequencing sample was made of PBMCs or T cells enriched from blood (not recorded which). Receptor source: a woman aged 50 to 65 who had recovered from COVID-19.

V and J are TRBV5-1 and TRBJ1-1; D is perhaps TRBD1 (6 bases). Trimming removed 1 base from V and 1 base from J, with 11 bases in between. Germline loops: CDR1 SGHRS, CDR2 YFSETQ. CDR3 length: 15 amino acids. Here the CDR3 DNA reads TGCGCCAGCAGCTTGACAGGGACACCGAACACTGAAGCTTTCTTT. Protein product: CASSLTGTPNTEAFF.

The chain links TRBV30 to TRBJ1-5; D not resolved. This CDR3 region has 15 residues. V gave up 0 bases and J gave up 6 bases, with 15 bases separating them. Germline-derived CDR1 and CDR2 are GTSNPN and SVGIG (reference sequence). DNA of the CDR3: TGTGCCTGGAGTGTACCGGGGTTTGGCGGTCAGCCCCAGCATTTT. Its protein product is CAWSVPGFGGQPQHF.

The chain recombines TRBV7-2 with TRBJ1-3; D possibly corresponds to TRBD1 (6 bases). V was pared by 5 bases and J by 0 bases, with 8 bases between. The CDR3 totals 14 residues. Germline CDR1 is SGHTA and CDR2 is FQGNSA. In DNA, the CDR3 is TGTGCCAGCAGCGTACAGGGCTCTGGAAACACCATATATTTT. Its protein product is CASSVQGSGNTIYF.

Here the CDR3 reads CASSWGGSSYNEQFF. DNA for the CDR3: TGTGCCAGCAGTTGGGGAGGGAGCTCCTACAATGAGCAGTTCTTC. This rearrangement joins TRBV6-5 to TRBJ2-1, with TRBD2 matching 7 bases. CDR3 length: 15 residues. Germline CDR1 MNHEY, CDR2 SVGAGI. V dropped 4 bases and J dropped 0; count of bases not matched to a gene: 3.

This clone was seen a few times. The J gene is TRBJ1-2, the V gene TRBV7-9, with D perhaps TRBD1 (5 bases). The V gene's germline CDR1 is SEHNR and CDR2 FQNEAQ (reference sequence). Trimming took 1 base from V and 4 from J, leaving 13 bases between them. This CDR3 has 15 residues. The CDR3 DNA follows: TGTGCCAGCAGCTTAGGCATAGGGGCCTCCTATGGCTACACCTTC. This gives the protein CASSLGIGASYGYTF. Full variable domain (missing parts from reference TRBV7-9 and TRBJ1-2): DTGVSQNPRHKITKRGQNVTFRCDPISEHNRLYWYRQTLGQGPEFLTYFQNEAQLEKSRLLSDRFSAERPKGSFSTLEIQRTEQGDSAMYLCASSLGIGASYGYTFGSGTRLTVV.

The CDR3, as DNA: TGTGCCAGCAGTCCCAACAGGGGGCGCAATTCACCCCTCCACTTT. It specifies CASSPNRGRNSPLHF. V usage is TRBV6-4 and J usage is TRBJ1-6; TRBD1 agrees at 9 bases. This CDR3 has 15 amino acids. V was clipped by 5 bases and J by 7 bases; unmatched bases: 6. CDR1 is MRHNA and CDR2 is SNTAGT in the germline V gene.

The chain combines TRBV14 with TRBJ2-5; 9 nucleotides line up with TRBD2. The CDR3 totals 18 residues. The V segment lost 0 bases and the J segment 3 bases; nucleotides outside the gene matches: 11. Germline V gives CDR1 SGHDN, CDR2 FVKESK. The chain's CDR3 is CASSQDVSSGIPKETQYF. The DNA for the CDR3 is TGTGCCAGCAGCCAAGATGTGTCTAGCGGGATACCTAAAGAGACCCAGTACTTC. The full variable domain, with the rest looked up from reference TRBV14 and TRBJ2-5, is EAGVTQFPSHSVIEKGQTVTLRCDPISGHDNLYWYRRVMGKEIKFLLHFVKESKQDESGMPNNRFLAERTGGTYSTLKVQPAELEDSGVYFCASSQDVSSGIPKETQYFGPGTRLLVL.

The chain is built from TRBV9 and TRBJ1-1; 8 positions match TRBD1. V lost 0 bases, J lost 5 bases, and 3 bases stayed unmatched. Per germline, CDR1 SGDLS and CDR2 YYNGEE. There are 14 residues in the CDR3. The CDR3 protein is CASSVGTGRTEAFF. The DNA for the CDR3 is TGTGCCAGCAGCGTAGGGACAGGGAGGACTGAAGCTTTCTTT. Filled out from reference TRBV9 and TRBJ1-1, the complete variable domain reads DSGVTQTPKHLITATGQRVTLRCSPRSGDLSVYWYQQSLDQGLQFLIQYYNGEERAKGNILERFSAQQFPDLHSELNLSSLELGDSALYFCASSVGTGRTEAFFGQGTRLTVV.

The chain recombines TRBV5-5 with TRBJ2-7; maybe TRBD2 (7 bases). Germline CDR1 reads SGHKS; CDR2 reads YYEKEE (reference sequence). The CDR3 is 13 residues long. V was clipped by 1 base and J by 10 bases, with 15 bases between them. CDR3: CASSLLGGRSQYF. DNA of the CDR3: TGTGCCAGCAGCTTGCTCGGGGGGCGATCCCAGTACTTC.

CDR3 in amino acids: CAWTSGGGTQYF. DNA of the CDR3: TGTGCCTGGACTAGCGGTGGTGGGACCCAGTACTTC. V usage is TRBV30 and J usage is TRBJ2-5; 7 bases map to TRBD2. The CDR3 runs to 12 residues. Germline CDR1 GTSNPN, CDR2 SVGIG (reference sequence). V lost 4 bases to trimming and J lost 7 bases; unmatched junction nucleotides: 6.

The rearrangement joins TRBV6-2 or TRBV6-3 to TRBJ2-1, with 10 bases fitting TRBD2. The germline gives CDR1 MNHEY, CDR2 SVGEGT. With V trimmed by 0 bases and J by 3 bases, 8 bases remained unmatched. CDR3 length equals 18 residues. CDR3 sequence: CASSYSTQRGGFYNEQFF. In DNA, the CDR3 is TGTGCCAGCAGTTACTCGACACAGCGGGGGGGCTTCTACAATGAGCAGTTCTTC.

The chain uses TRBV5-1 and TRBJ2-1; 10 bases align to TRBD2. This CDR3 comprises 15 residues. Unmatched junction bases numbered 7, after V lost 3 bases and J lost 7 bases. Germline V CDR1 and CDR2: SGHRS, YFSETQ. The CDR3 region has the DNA TGCGCCAGCAGCTCGAGCGGGGGGGCTTGGAATGAGCAGTTCTTC. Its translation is CASSSSGGAWNEQFF. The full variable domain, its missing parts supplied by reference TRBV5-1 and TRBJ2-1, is KAGVTQTPRYLIKTRGQQVTLSCSPISGHRSVSWYQQTPGQGLQFLFEYFSETQRNKGNFPGRFSGRQFSNSRSEMNVSTLELGDSALYLCASSSSGGAWNEQFFGPGTRLTVL.

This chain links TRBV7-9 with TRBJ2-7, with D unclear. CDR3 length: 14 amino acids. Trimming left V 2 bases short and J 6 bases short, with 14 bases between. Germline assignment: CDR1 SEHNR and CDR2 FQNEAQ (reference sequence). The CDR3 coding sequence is TGTGCCAGCAGCTTAAGACTCCCTGCAAGCGAGCAGTACTTC. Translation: CASSLRLPASEQYF.

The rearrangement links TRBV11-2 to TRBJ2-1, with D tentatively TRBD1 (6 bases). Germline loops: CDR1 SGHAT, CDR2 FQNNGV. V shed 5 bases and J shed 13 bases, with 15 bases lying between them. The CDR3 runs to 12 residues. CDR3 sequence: CASSAEGTQQFF. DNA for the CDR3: TGTGCCAGCAGCGCCGAGGGGACACAACAGTTCTTC.

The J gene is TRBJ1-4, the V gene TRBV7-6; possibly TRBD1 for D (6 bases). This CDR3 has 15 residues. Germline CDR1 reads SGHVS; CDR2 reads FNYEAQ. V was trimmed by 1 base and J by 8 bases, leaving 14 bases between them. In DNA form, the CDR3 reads TGTGCCAGCAGCTTAGTCGGGGGGGCAGAAGAAAAACTGTTTTTT. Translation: CASSLVGGAEEKLFF.

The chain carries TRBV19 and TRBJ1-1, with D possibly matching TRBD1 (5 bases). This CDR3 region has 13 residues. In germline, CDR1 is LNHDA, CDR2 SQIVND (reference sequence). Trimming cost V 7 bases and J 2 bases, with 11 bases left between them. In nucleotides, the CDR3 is TGTGCCAGTAAGAAGCAGGGAAACACTGAAGCTTTCTTT. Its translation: CASKKQGNTEAFF.

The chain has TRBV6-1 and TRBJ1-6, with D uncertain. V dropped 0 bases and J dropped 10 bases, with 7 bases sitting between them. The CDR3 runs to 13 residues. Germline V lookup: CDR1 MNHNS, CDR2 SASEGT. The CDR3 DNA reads TGTGCCAGCAGTGAAGCGCTCGGGTCACCCCTCCACTTT. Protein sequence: CASSEALGSPLHF.

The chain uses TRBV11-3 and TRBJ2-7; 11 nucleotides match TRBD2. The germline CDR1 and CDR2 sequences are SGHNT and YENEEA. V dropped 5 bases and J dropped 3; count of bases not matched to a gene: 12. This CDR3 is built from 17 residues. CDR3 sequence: CASSTRSPTSGVYEQYF. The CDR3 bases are TGTGCCAGCAGCACGCGCTCCCCGACTAGCGGGGTCTACGAGCAGTACTTC.

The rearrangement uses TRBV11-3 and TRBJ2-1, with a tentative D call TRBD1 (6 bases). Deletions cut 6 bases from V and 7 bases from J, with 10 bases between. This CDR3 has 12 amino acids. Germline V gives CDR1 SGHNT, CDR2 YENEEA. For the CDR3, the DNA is TGTGCCAGCAGGGGGGCAGGGAATGAGCAGTTCTTC. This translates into CASRGAGNEQFF.

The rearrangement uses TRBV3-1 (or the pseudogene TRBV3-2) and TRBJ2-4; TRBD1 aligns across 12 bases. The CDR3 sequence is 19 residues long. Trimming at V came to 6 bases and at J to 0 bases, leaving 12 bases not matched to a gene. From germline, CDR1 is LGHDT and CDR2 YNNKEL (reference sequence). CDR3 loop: CASSLLGQGARSAKNIQYF. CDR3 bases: TGTGCCAGCAGTTTACTGGGACAGGGGGCACGGTCAGCCAAAAACATTCAGTACTTC.

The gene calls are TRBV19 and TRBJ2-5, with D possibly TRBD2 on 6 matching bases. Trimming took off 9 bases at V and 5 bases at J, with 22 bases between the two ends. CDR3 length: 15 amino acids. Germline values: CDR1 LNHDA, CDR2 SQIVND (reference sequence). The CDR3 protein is CASTSGRGAEETQYF. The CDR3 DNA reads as TGTGCCAGCACGAGCGGGCGGGGTGCGGAGGAGACCCAGTACTTC.

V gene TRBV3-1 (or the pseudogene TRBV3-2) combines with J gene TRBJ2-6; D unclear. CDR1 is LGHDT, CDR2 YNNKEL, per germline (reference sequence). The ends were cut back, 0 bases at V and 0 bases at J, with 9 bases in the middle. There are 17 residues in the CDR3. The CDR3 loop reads CASSQETLRSGANVLTF. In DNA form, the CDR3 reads TGTGCCAGCAGCCAAGAAACCCTACGCTCTGGGGCCAACGTCCTGACTTTC.

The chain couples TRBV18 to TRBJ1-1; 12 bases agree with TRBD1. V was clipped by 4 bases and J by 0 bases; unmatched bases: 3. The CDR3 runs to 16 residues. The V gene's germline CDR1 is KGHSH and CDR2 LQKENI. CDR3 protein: CASSRGTGGMNTEAFF. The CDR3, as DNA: TGTGCCAGCTCACGGGGGACAGGGGGCATGAACACTGAAGCTTTCTTT.

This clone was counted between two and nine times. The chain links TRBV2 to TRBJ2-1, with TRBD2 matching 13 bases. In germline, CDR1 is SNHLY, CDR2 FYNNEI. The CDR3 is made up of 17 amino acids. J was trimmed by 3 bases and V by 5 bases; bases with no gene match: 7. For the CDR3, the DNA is TGTGCCAGCAGTTATTCGGGACTAGCGGGGATCTACAATGAGCAGTTCTTC. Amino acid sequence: CASSYSGLAGIYNEQFF.

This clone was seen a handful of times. DNA of the CDR3: TGTGCCAGCAGCGTAGTGGGGGGGCCCACCGGGGAGCTGTTTTTT. This encodes CASSVVGGPTGELFF. The chain has TRBV9 and TRBJ2-2; tentatively, D is TRBD2 (7 bases). Trimming shortened V by 0 bases and J by 4 bases, and 10 bases separated the two germline ends. The CDR3 is 15 residues long. The germline V gene encodes CDR1 SGDLS and CDR2 YYNGEE.

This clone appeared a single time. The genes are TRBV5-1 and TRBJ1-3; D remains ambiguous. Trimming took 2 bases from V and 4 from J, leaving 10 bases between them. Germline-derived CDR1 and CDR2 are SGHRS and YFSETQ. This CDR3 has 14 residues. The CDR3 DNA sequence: TGCGCCAGCAGCTTCGGGGTAGGGGGAAACACCATATATTTT. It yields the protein CASSFGVGGNTIYF.